These 23 T cell receptor beta chains came from one sample sequenced in a study of blood T cell repertoires in COVID-19. The data were produced by immunoSEQ multiplex PCR, yet TCRdb's version contains in-frame clones alone and is incomplete. The table has 70,000 or so clones, around 80% seen once. Sequences were obtained from peripheral blood. The origin of the receptors is a man in his forties or fifties with COVID-19, enrolled during active disease.

The chain uses TRBV19 and TRBJ2-3; weak D call: TRBD2 (6 bases). The CDR3 runs to 15 residues. Germline V gene data show CDR1 as LNHDA and CDR2 as SQIVND (reference sequence). V was shortened by 5 bases and J by 2 bases, with 14 bases between the two germline ends. The CDR3 sequence is CASSSVGGTTDTQYF. The CDR3 bases are TGTGCCAGTAGTTCCGTGGGCGGGACCACAGATACGCAGTATTTT. Variable domain in full (rest from reference TRBV19 and TRBJ2-3): DGGITQSPKYLFRKEGQNVTLSCEQNLNHDAMYWYRQDPGQGLRLIYYSQIVNDFQKGDIAEGYSVSREKKESFPLTVTSAQKNPTAFYLCASSSVGGTTDTQYFGPGTRLTVL.

The gene calls are TRBV6-5 and TRBJ2-7, with TRBD1 matching 8 bases. With 6 bases clipped from V and 5 bases from J, the junction kept 9 bases outside the gene matches. Germline-derived CDR1 and CDR2 are MNHEY and SVGAGI. This CDR3 is 14 amino acids long. CDR3 coding DNA: TGTGCCAGCAGACCAGGACAGGGTAGGGACGAGCAGTACTTC. This gives the protein CASRPGQGRDEQYF.

J is TRBJ2-1 and V is TRBV19; TRBD2 matches at 11 bases. With V trimmed by 7 bases and J by 1 base, 6 bases remained unmatched. This CDR3 is 16 amino acids long. Per the germline V gene, CDR1 is LNHDA and CDR2 is SQIVND (reference sequence). CDR3 nucleotides: TGTGCCAGTAAGCCTAGCGGGAGGATTTCCTACAATGAGCAGTTCTTC. Encoded protein: CASKPSGRISYNEQFF.

This clone occurred once. The V gene is TRBV7-8, the J gene TRBJ1-6, with 7 bases lining up with TRBD1. The trim removed 0 bases at V and 6 bases at J, leaving 5 bases unmatched. There are 16 residues in the CDR3. Per the germline V gene, CDR1 is SGHVS and CDR2 is FQNEAQ. In nucleotides, the CDR3 is TGTGCCAGCAGCTTAGCGCGGGACAGACGTAATTCACCCCTCCACTTT. Its protein product is CASSLARDRRNSPLHF. Full variable domain (outside the CDR3, taken from reference TRBV7-8 and TRBJ1-6): GAGVSQSPRYKVAKRGQDVALRCDPISGHVSLFWYQQALGQGPEFLTYFQNEAQLDKSGLPSDRFFAERPEGSVSTLKIQRTQQEDSAVYLCASSLARDRRNSPLHFGNGTRLTVT.

This chain joins TRBV14 and TRBJ1-4; D gene unclear. V lost 0 bases to trimming and J lost 0 bases, with 11 bases between them. CDR3 length: 17 amino acids. CDR1 and CDR2 from the germline V gene are SGHDN and FVKESK. CDR3 region: CASSQDLGVATNEKLFF. In nucleotides, the CDR3 is TGTGCCAGCAGCCAAGATCTCGGGGTTGCAACTAATGAAAAACTGTTTTTT.

This rearrangement joins TRBV27 to TRBJ1-6; D is unclear. Trimming left V 3 bases short and J 7 bases short, with 7 bases between. The germline CDR1 and CDR2 sequences are MNHEY and SMNVEV (reference sequence). The CDR3 totals 13 residues. The CDR3 DNA reads as TGTGCCAGCAGTTTTGAGGTGAATTCACCCCTCCACTTT. Its translation is CASSFEVNSPLHF.

This chain joins TRBV4-1 and TRBJ2-2; D possibly corresponds to TRBD1 (6 bases). Trimming stripped 0 bases from V and 8 bases from J, with 16 bases between. This CDR3 comprises 16 residues. Germline CDR1 MGHRA, CDR2 YSYEKL. In DNA form, the CDR3 reads TGCGCCAGCAGCCAAGATAAGGGACAATTTAGTGGGGAGCTGTTTTTT. Translating it yields CASSQDKGQFSGELFF.

The V gene is TRBV5-4, the J gene TRBJ2-7, with 12 bases fitting TRBD2. V gave up 4 bases and J gave up 3 bases; unmatched junction bases: 11. The V gene's germline CDR1 is SGHNT and CDR2 YYREEE (reference sequence). This CDR3 spans 17 amino acids. CDR3 coding DNA: TGTGCCAGCAGCCCTTCGACTAGCGGGAGAGAAATCTACGAGCAGTACTTC. It translates to CASSPSTSGREIYEQYF.

The count of this clone is one. The rearrangement uses TRBV6-5 and TRBJ2-2; D might be TRBD2 (6 bases). CDR1 is MNHEY and CDR2 is SVGAGI in the germline V gene. The CDR3 consists of 15 residues. Trimming stripped 6 bases from V and 3 bases from J, with 14 bases between. CDR3 sequence (DNA): TGTGCCAGCAGCTTTGGGGACTCCTACACCGGGGAGCTGTTTTTT. This gives the protein CASSFGDSYTGELFF.

The V call is TRBV9, the J call TRBJ1-2; no firm D call. CDR3 length equals 12 residues. Trimming took off 0 bases at V and 7 bases at J, with 7 bases between the two ends. Germline lookup yields CDR1 SGDLS and CDR2 YYNGEE. The CDR3 region is CASSVAEGGYTF. The CDR3 DNA reads as TGTGCCAGCAGCGTAGCTGAGGGTGGCTACACCTTC.

The sample holds one count of this clone. V is TRBV6-5 and J is TRBJ2-7; possibly TRBD2 for D (5 bases). The CDR3 length is 14 residues. The germline CDR1 and CDR2 sequences are MNHEY and SVGAGI. The V and J ends lost 0 bases and 5 bases respectively, with 11 bases between them. For the CDR3, the DNA is TGTGCCAGCAGTTACTCTAGGCTAGCCAACGAGCAGTACTTC. Its protein product is CASSYSRLANEQYF.

This clone is a singleton in its sample. V is TRBV3-1 (or the pseudogene TRBV3-2) and J is TRBJ2-5; tentative D call: TRBD1 (5 bases). Germline V gene sequence: CDR1 LGHDT, CDR2 YNNKEL (reference sequence). The V and J ends lost 4 bases and 3 bases respectively, with 18 bases between them. This CDR3 is 16 amino acids long. The CDR3 protein is CASSLLGGSGKETQYF. CDR3 DNA sequence: TGTGCCAGCAGCCTCCTGGGTGGATCAGGGAAAGAGACCCAGTACTTC.

This clone has a single count. The chain has TRBV28 and TRBJ1-3; 9 positions match TRBD1. In germline, CDR1 is MDHEN, CDR2 SYDVKM. The CDR3 runs 16 residues. The trim removed 1 base at V and 4 bases at J, leaving 5 bases unmatched. CDR3 nucleotides: TGTGCCAGCAGTTTATTGACAGGGGGACACGGAAACACCATATATTTT. It codes for CASSLLTGGHGNTIYF. Looking up the rest from reference TRBV28 and TRBJ1-3 gives the full variable domain: DVKVTQSSRYLVKRTGEKVFLECVQDMDHENMFWYRQDPGLGLRLIYFSYDVKMKEKGDIPEGYSVSREKKERFSLILESASTNQTSMYLCASSLLTGGHGNTIYFGEGSWLTVV.

This rearrangement joins TRBV12-3 or TRBV12-4 to TRBJ1-2, with 10 bases fitting TRBD1. The CDR3 extends over 13 amino acids. V was pared by 5 bases and J by 6 bases, with 3 bases of the junction left unmatched. The CDR3 protein is CASSPDRGNGYTF. The CDR3 DNA is TGTGCCAGCAGTCCGGACAGGGGGAATGGCTACACCTTC.

The J gene is TRBJ2-5, the V gene TRBV4-1; D perhaps matches TRBD2 (5 bases). The CDR3 covers 13 residues. V gave up 1 base and J gave up 5 bases, with 8 bases separating them. Germline values: CDR1 MGHRA, CDR2 YSYEKL. This CDR3 reads CASSQGEGETQYF. The CDR3 DNA reads as TGCGCCAGCAGCCAAGGCGAGGGTGAGACCCAGTACTTC.

The V and J genes are TRBV30 and TRBJ2-5, with D perhaps matching TRBD2 (5 bases). CDR1 GTSNPN and CDR2 SVGIG come from the germline V gene (reference sequence). With 0 bases removed from V and 7 bases from J, the gap between germline ends came to 12 bases. The CDR3 is 13 amino acids. The CDR3 loop reads CAWSVKGDATQYF. The CDR3 DNA follows: TGTGCCTGGAGTGTAAAGGGAGATGCGACCCAGTACTTC. Based on the CDR3 plus reference TRBV30 and TRBJ2-5, the full variable domain is SQTIHQWPATLVQPVGSPLSLECTVEGTSNPNLYWYRQAAGRGLQLLFYSVGIGQISSEVPQNLSASRPQDRQFILSSKKLLLSDSGFYLCAWSVKGDATQYFGPGTRLLVL.

The genes are TRBV7-2 and TRBJ2-3; TRBD2 matches 14 bases. The CDR3 totals 16 residues. Germline values: CDR1 SGHTA, CDR2 FQGNSA. Trimming took 6 bases from V and 6 from J; bases not matched to a gene: 8. The CDR3 DNA follows: TGTGCCAGCAGACCCGGGACTAGCGGGAGATACGATACGCAGTATTTT. Its protein is CASRPGTSGRYDTQYF.

This clone was picked up one time. J is TRBJ2-1 and V is TRBV27; D perhaps matches TRBD1 (6 bases). V dropped 4 bases and J dropped 3 bases, with 10 bases sitting between them. The CDR3 spans 14 residues. From germline, CDR1 is MNHEY and CDR2 SMNVEV (reference sequence). The CDR3 nucleotides read TGTGCCAGCAGTTCTAGGGACAACTACAATGAGCAGTTCTTC. Translation: CASSSRDNYNEQFF.

V is TRBV6-5 and J is TRBJ2-7; 11 nucleotides line up with TRBD2. This CDR3 contains 13 residues. Trimming took 10 bases from V and 4 from J; bases not matched to a gene: 6. Germline V gives CDR1 MNHEY, CDR2 SVGAGI. This chain's CDR3 is CATKTSGAYEQYF. CDR3 bases: TGTGCCACCAAGACTAGCGGGGCTTACGAGCAGTACTTC.

The rearrangement links TRBV5-1 to TRBJ1-5; D is perhaps TRBD1 (5 bases). CDR3 size: 14 residues. Germline V gives CDR1 SGHRS, CDR2 YFSETQ. V was pared by 0 bases and J by 5 bases, with 9 bases between. The CDR3 loop is CASSLGAGDQPQHF. The DNA for the CDR3 is TGCGCCAGCAGCTTGGGAGCGGGGGATCAGCCCCAGCATTTT.

The gene calls are TRBV19 and TRBJ2-7; perhaps TRBD2 as D (5 bases). Trimming cost V 5 bases and J 6 bases, with 17 bases left between them. Per germline, CDR1 LNHDA and CDR2 SQIVND (reference sequence). This CDR3 region has 14 residues. CDR3 sequence: CASSPHRGFGEQYF. The CDR3 region has the DNA TGTGCCAGTAGTCCTCACCGGGGTTTTGGCGAGCAGTACTTC.

The chain recombines TRBV2 with TRBJ2-7; 7 bases are shared with TRBD2. The CDR3 has 15 residues. Germline V lookup: CDR1 SNHLY, CDR2 FYNNEI. Trimming at V came to 3 bases and at J to 0 bases, leaving 5 bases not matched to a gene. The CDR3 reads CASSDWRESSYEQYF. DNA for the CDR3: TGTGCCAGCAGTGATTGGCGGGAGAGCTCCTACGAGCAGTACTTC. The full variable domain, completed using reference TRBV2 and TRBJ2-7, is EPEVTQTPSHQVTQMGQEVILRCVPISNHLYFYWYRQILGQKVEFLVSFYNNEISEKSEIFDDQFSVERPDGSNFTLKIRSTKLEDSAMYFCASSDWRESSYEQYFGPGTRLTVT.

This clone came up once. The V call is TRBV7-6, the J call TRBJ2-3; TRBD2 is a possible D gene (5 bases). CDR3 length equals 15 residues. The germline V and J ends were trimmed by 0 bases and 0 bases, with 7 bases remaining between them. Germline lookup yields CDR1 SGHVS and CDR2 FNYEAQ. This chain's CDR3 is CASSLAGSSTDTQYF. In DNA form, the CDR3 reads TGTGCCAGCAGCTTAGCGGGGAGTAGCACAGATACGCAGTATTTT.